The clone carrying this TCR beta chain was seen many times. Its antigen remains unidentified. This sample stems from a study of cytomegalovirus exposure and HLA in healthy donors. General study findings and limits: Published work reported that the classifier diagnosed cytomegalovirus status with high specificity and sensitivity.

Germline CDR1 is MNHEY and CDR2 is SVGAGI. The CDR3 runs to 13 residues. V was pared by 2 bases and J by 2 bases, with 6 bases between. The PCR was carried out with 60 Vbeta primers and 13 Jbeta primers. TCRdb keeps only in-frame clones here, not all; method: immunoSEQ multiplex PCR. Of approximately 130,000 clones listed, around 78% are singletons. This TCR was sampled from a woman in her forties in good health and CMV-seronegative. Sequences were obtained from PBMCs. The chain has TRBV6-5 and TRBJ2-5; D remains unclear. CDR3 residues: CASSYEAQETQYF. In DNA form, the CDR3 reads TGTGCCAGCAGTTACGAGGCACAAGAGACCCAGTACTTC.